The TCR beta chain described here comes from a study of monozygotic twins with cystic fibrosis (dated by TCRdb to the early 2020s). Turning to the overall study: Barcoded libraries were prepared with about 14 PCR cycles from approximately 2.8 micrograms of fragmented DNA. The study compared TCR beta repertoires within and between 16 monozygotic twin pairs with cystic fibrosis to assess genetic influence on V and J gene usage. On the day of blood sampling, twins were ranked among under 1,100 cohort participants for weight-for-height and for FEVPerc (FEV1 disease centile). Data for three of the twin pairs had been reported earlier in a different context. Made up mostly of children and adolescents, the cohort included ten female and six male twin pairs ranging in age from about 2.0 to 36.4 years, with a median of about 10 years.

Between the V and J ends, shortened by 2 bases and 9 bases respectively, the junction contains 15 bases. The CDR3 runs 14 amino acids, cysteine and phenylalanine included. Kept here is only the CDR3 DNA, which spans 42 bases and is read in frame from base 1. The germline V gene provides CDR1 SGHTA and CDR2 FQGTGA. The twin pairs came from the European Cystic Fibrosis Twin and Sibling Study Cohort, which recruited patients from 150 to 200 CF clinics across 14 European countries. Both zygosity and CFTR genotype were checked in-house, and zygosity was tested with multiplex PCR across nine short tandem repeat loci. Peripheral blood was sampled from each twin, and clinical parameters were recorded on the day of blood sampling. Phenol/chloroform extraction was used to isolate genomic DNA from peripheral blood cells, and the DNA was then kept in TE buffer at 4 degrees C. What the study reported, not specific to this receptor: Only a small cohort was studied, and no association of shared CDR3 numbers with age, concordance or disease severity was found. In 13 of 16 pairs, V gene usage most closely resembled the co-twin's, and the same held for J usage in 8 of 16 pairs, a pattern suggesting genetic constraints. Significantly higher nucleotide-identical clonotype sharing was observed within monozygotic CF twin pairs than between unrelated CF individuals (P = 0.000026, Mann-Whitney). Simpson clonality was found to be generally low (median around 0.0095), suggesting a naive-dominated repertoire, although higher clonality was observed in the most severely affected patients.

Following the manufacturer's instructions, the researchers used the immunoSEQ immune profiling system to amplify TCR beta CDR3 regions via multiplex PCR. Sequencing was performed on an Illumina NextSeq system. The original methods were these. Sequence data were processed on the immunoSEQ Analyzer platform, and clonality was calculated as the square root of Simpson's index of productive rearrangements. Similarity in V and J usage was measured by Jensen-Shannon distance, and OLGA was used to compute CDR3 generation probabilities. Shared CDR3 sequences were searched against the immuneACCESS database (August 2020) and VDJdb (December 2020). What TCRdb holds here is the immuneACCESS table cut down to in-frame rearrangements. Part of the clones is not present; checked against another copy, under half of the missing clones reflect an unresolved V gene, and the others are unexplained. D and trimming come from the DNA, and the V and J calls and clone size come from that table. Here the sample has about 26,000 clones; just over 90% occur a single time. Clones ranked in the top ten supply about 0.54% of the sample.

About this clone: Its antigen remains undetermined. No quality values exist for individual bases; no much larger clone is one base distant.

This receptor was taken from a girl under 10 years old with cystic fibrosis. The chain is encoded by TRBV7-3 joined to TRBJ2-3; possibly the D gene is TRBD2, per 6 matching bases. The source material was blood. The DNA sequence reads TGTGCCAGCAGCTTATCCGGGGGAAAGGGGACGCAGTATTTT. Its protein reads: CASSLSGGKGTQYF.